These 17 T cell receptor beta chains originate from one sample sequenced in a study of shared clonotypes between healthy human individuals. Assay: immunoSEQ multiplex PCR; the TCRdb copy retains only in-frame clones and omits some. The sample shows some 2,000,000 clones, approximately 95% of them seen only once. The sample was naive CD4+ T cells sorted from blood. Subset denoted: CD45RA+ positively selected. The receptor set was obtained from a man in his late teens or twenties in good health.

The chain carries TRBV6-1 and TRBJ2-5; 11 bases match TRBD2. This CDR3 has 15 residues. In germline, CDR1 is MNHNS, CDR2 SASEGT. Trimming at V came to 7 bases and at J to 7 bases, leaving 11 bases not matched to a gene. In nucleotides, the CDR3 is TGTGCCAGCACCGGAGGACTAGCGGGCGGCGGGACCCAGTACTTC. Translating gives CASTGGLAGGGTQYF.

J is TRBJ1-1 and V is TRBV12-2. TRBV12-2 is given as a pseudogene. The CDR3 extends over 16 amino acids. The CDR3 loop reads CASRFLKGIENTEAFF. The CDR3 region has the DNA TGTGCAAGTCGCTTCTTGAAAGGTATCGAGAACACTGAAGCTTTCTTT.

The CDR3 here is CASSRTFQGAGNEQFF. The DNA for the CDR3 is TGTGCCAGCAGTCGCACCTTCCAGGGGGCGGGGAATGAGCAGTTCTTC. The chain links TRBV28 to TRBJ2-1; 8 bases are a match to TRBD1. Germline loops: CDR1 MDHEN, CDR2 SYDVKM. Trimming removed 5 bases from V and 7 bases from J; junction bases left unmatched: 13. The CDR3 is 16 amino acids.

This clone was observed a single time. The sample contains more than one DNA sequence encoding this CDR3. The chain couples TRBV7-3 to TRBJ2-1, with TRBD1 as a possible D gene (6 bases). The germline V gene has CDR1 SGHTA and CDR2 FQGTGA. CDR3 size: 13 residues. Trimming left V 5 bases short and J 4 bases short, with 9 bases between. This CDR3 reads CASSLTGYNEQFF. CDR3 coding DNA: TGTGCCAGCAGCCTGACAGGATACAATGAGCAGTTCTTC.

V gene TRBV6-6 combines with J gene TRBJ1-6; possible D gene TRBD1, 5 bases. Trimming removed 7 bases from V and 0 bases from J, with 13 bases in between. Germline lookup yields CDR1 MNHNY and CDR2 SVGAGI (reference sequence). There are 16 residues in the CDR3. The CDR3 DNA is TGTGCCAGCATAAGGAGCAGGGCCTCCTATAATTCACCCCTCCACTTT. Translation gives CASIRSRASYNSPLHF.

This chain uses TRBV2 with TRBJ2-2; TRBD2 matches at 10 bases. V was clipped by 1 base and J by 8 bases; unmatched bases: 7. The germline CDR1 and CDR2 sequences are SNHLY and FYNNEI. The length of the CDR3 is 16 residues. The CDR3 bases are TGTGCCAGCAGTGAAGAATTCCTAGCGGGAGCAGGGGAGCTGTTTTTT. Its translation: CASSEEFLAGAGELFF.

The J gene is TRBJ2-1, the V gene TRBV27, with 7 nucleotides matching TRBD2. J gave up 12 bases and V 6 bases, and 11 bases lay outside the gene matches. This CDR3 region has 13 residues. CDR1 is MNHEY and CDR2 is SMNVEV in the germline V gene (reference sequence). CDR3: CASRSAGPLGQFF. The CDR3 bases are TGTGCCAGCAGATCAGCGGGGCCTCTTGGGCAGTTCTTC.

The V gene is TRBV19, the J gene TRBJ1-5; D uncertain. Germline V gives CDR1 LNHDA, CDR2 SQIVND (reference sequence). Trimming left V 7 bases short and J 0 bases short, with 10 bases between. There are 14 residues in the CDR3. The chain's CDR3 is CASKDRASNQPQHF. The DNA for the CDR3 is TGTGCCAGTAAGGATAGGGCTAGCAATCAGCCCCAGCATTTT.

J is TRBJ1-2 and V is TRBV5-1, with D unclear. This CDR3 is built from 14 residues. CDR1 is SGHRS and CDR2 is YFSETQ in the germline V gene. V was shortened by 4 bases and J by 2 bases, with 12 bases between the two germline ends. The CDR3 bases are TGCGCCAGCAGCCCGGATGGTACCAACTATGGCTACACCTTC. It is translated as CASSPDGTNYGYTF.

The chain recombines TRBV5-1 with TRBJ2-7; D possibly matches TRBD1 or TRBD2 (5 bases each). Trimming removed 1 base from V and 2 bases from J, with 13 bases in between. The germline gives CDR1 SGHRS, CDR2 YFSETQ. CDR3 length: 15 amino acids. CDR3 in DNA: TGCGCCAGCAGCTTGCAACCGGGACGTACCTACGAGCAGTACTTC. Residues: CASSLQPGRTYEQYF.

V gene TRBV5-1 combines with J gene TRBJ1-5, with 8 positions matching TRBD1. The CDR3 consists of 14 residues. Germline CDR1 reads SGHRS; CDR2 reads YFSETQ. With V trimmed by 4 bases and J by 5 bases, 5 bases remained unmatched. This CDR3 is CASSVTGEDQPQHF. DNA of the CDR3: TGCGCCAGCAGCGTGACAGGGGAAGATCAGCCCCAGCATTTT.

J is TRBJ1-2 and V is TRBV30, with D possibly being TRBD1 (5 bases). This CDR3 spans 15 amino acids. V was cut by 0 bases and J by 1 base, with 12 bases left in between. Germline CDR1 reads GTSNPN; CDR2 reads SVGIG (reference sequence). This chain's CDR3 is CAWSVRKRGNYGYTF. The CDR3 DNA follows: TGTGCCTGGAGTGTACGGAAGAGGGGTAACTATGGCTACACCTTC.

The chain joins TRBV27 to TRBJ2-1, with D unresolved. The CDR3 runs 14 residues. The V gene lost 6 bases and the J gene lost 0 bases, with 9 bases spanning the gap. The germline gives CDR1 MNHEY, CDR2 SMNVEV (reference sequence). CDR3 in amino acids: CASRTRSSYNEQFF. CDR3 nucleotide sequence: TGTGCCAGCAGAACACGAAGCTCCTACAATGAGCAGTTCTTC.

This chain joins TRBV7-9 and TRBJ2-1; 8 bases are shared with TRBD2. Germline CDR1 is SEHNR and CDR2 is FQNEAQ (reference sequence). V was clipped by 5 bases and J by 0 bases; unmatched bases: 3. The CDR3 is 15 amino acids. The CDR3 loop is CASSPTSGSYNEQFF. The CDR3, as DNA: TGTGCCAGCAGCCCTACTAGCGGCTCCTACAATGAGCAGTTCTTC. The whole variable domain, filled in from reference TRBV7-9 and TRBJ2-1, reads DTGVSQNPRHKITKRGQNVTFRCDPISEHNRLYWYRQTLGQGPEFLTYFQNEAQLEKSRLLSDRFSAERPKGSFSTLEIQRTEQGDSAMYLCASSPTSGSYNEQFFGPGTRLTVL.

This chain links TRBV5-1 with TRBJ2-2; 7 bases align to TRBD1. Germline CDR1 reads SGHRS; CDR2 reads YFSETQ. V dropped 0 bases and J dropped 1; count of bases not matched to a gene: 6. This CDR3 contains 17 residues. The CDR3 DNA sequence: TGCGCCAGCAGCTTGGTTACAGGGGCGGGGAACACCGGGGAGCTGTTTTTT. It translates to CASSLVTGAGNTGELFF. Filled out from reference TRBV5-1 and TRBJ2-2, the complete variable domain reads KAGVTQTPRYLIKTRGQQVTLSCSPISGHRSVSWYQQTPGQGLQFLFEYFSETQRNKGNFPGRFSGRQFSNSRSEMNVSTLELGDSALYLCASSLVTGAGNTGELFFGEGSRLTVL.

The chain links TRBV9 to TRBJ2-2; no definite D call. The CDR3 loop spans 15 amino acids. Germline CDR1 reads SGDLS; CDR2 reads YYNGEE. V dropped 3 bases and J dropped 2 bases, with 11 bases sitting between them. The CDR3, as DNA: TGTGCCAGCAGCGAAGGTCGAGTAAACACCGGGGAGCTGTTTTTT. Its protein is CASSEGRVNTGELFF.

The J gene is TRBJ2-2, the V gene TRBV7-9, with TRBD1 identical over 7 bases. Germline lookup yields CDR1 SEHNR and CDR2 FQNEAQ (reference sequence). Germline trimming cut 5 bases from V and 1 base from J; bases unmatched to any gene: 4. The CDR3 sequence is 15 residues long. The CDR3, as DNA: TGTGCCAGCAGCGAGACAGGGATGAACACCGGGGAGCTGTTTTTT. This translates into CASSETGMNTGELFF.